This paragraph covers one T cell receptor (beta chain) sequence. Its antigen is currently unknown. The length of the CDR3 is 15 residues. V was shortened by 0 bases and J by 5 bases, with 11 bases between the two germline ends. Germline V CDR1 and CDR2: SGHRS, YFSETQ. This sample was taken from a study of cytomegalovirus exposure and HLA in healthy donors. Study findings and constraints: With high specificity and sensitivity, the classifier reportedly diagnosed cytomegalovirus status. The authors reported that TCR beta sequences could predict HLA-A and HLA-B alleles. These predictions were accurate for most subjects in the first cohort.

Use of 60 Vbeta and 13 Jbeta primers characterized the PCR. Measured with immunoSEQ multiplex PCR; TCRdb has only the in-frame clones, and not every one. Here the sample spans a few hundred thousand clones, about nine tenths being singletons. Sequenced input: PBMCs. The sequence came from a girl aged 2-10 years in good health and CMV-seronegative. The rearrangement uses TRBV5-1 and TRBJ1-4; D gene uncertain. The CDR3 sequence is CASSLAAGLNEKLFF. The CDR3 DNA follows: TGCGCCAGCAGCTTGGCGGCCGGACTCAATGAAAAACTGTTTTTT.